These T cell receptor beta chains were read from a single sample in a study of blood T cell repertoires in COVID-19. The assay was immunoSEQ multiplex PCR, and TCRdb's table has in-frame clones only and misses some. The sample lists about 230,000 clones, over 85% seen once, with 3.5% to 4.5% in the top ten. The material sequenced was PBMCs or T cells enriched from blood (not recorded which). The receptors derive from a woman aged 30 to 39 with acute COVID-19. CDR3s include the opening cysteine and the closing phenylalanine or tryptophan. D genes are given only for firm matches. Rows may omit the clone size; those that give it use once, few, many or a size class.

V gene: TRBV7-7; J gene: TRBJ2-7; clone size: -; D gene: -; CDR3 protein: CASSPGEGDEQYF; CDR3 DNA: TGTGCCAGCAGCCCAGGGGAGGGGGACGAGCAGTACTTC
V gene: TRBV15; J gene: TRBJ2-3; clone size: -; D gene: TRBD2; CDR3 protein: CATSRDLRGGRDTQYF; CDR3 DNA: TGTGCCACCAGCAGAGATTTGCGGGGGGGCAGAGATACGCAGTATTTT
V gene: TRBV11-2; J gene: TRBJ2-7; clone size: -; D gene: TRBD1; CDR3 protein: CASSLGAGGVYEQYF; CDR3 DNA: TGTGCCAGCAGCTTAGGGGCAGGGGGCGTTTACGAGCAGTACTTC
V gene: TRBV5-6; J gene: TRBJ2-5; clone size: once; D gene: -; CDR3 protein: CASSPDSRETQYF; CDR3 DNA: TGTGCCAGCAGCCCGGACAGCCGAGAGACCCAGTACTTC
V gene: TRBV20-1; J gene: TRBJ1-4; clone size: -; D gene: -; CDR3 protein: CSARPGEKLFF; CDR3 DNA: TGCAGTGCTAGACCGGGTGAAAAACTGTTTTTT
V gene: TRBV6-5; J gene: TRBJ2-3; clone size: -; D gene: TRBD2; CDR3 protein: CASSTTSGVPDTQYF; CDR3 DNA: TGTGCCAGCAGTACGACTAGCGGGGTTCCAGATACGCAGTATTTT
V gene: TRBV10-3; J gene: TRBJ1-3; clone size: once; D gene: TRBD1; CDR3 protein: CAISESHRGGGNTIYF; CDR3 DNA: TGTGCCATCAGTGAGTCACACAGGGGAGGTGGAAACACCATATATTTT
V gene: TRBV19; J gene: TRBJ1-2; clone size: -; D gene: TRBD1; CDR3 protein: CASTLGQGTYGYTF; CDR3 DNA: TGTGCCAGTACCCTAGGACAGGGAACCTATGGCTACACCTTC
V gene: TRBV5-1; J gene: TRBJ1-6; clone size: -; D gene: TRBD1; CDR3 protein: CASSSDREVSPLHF; CDR3 DNA: TGCGCCAGCAGCTCGGACAGGGAGGTTTCACCCCTCCACTTT
V gene: TRBV5-1; J gene: TRBJ2-7; clone size: once; D gene: TRBD1; CDR3 protein: CASKMGQGVDEQYF; CDR3 DNA: TGCGCCAGCAAAATGGGACAGGGGGTCGACGAGCAGTACTTC
V gene: TRBV5-6; J gene: TRBJ1-1; clone size: -; D gene: TRBD1; CDR3 protein: CASSSRDRGREGITEAFF; CDR3 DNA: TGTGCCAGCAGCTCAAGGGACAGGGGGCGCGAGGGGATCACTGAAGCTTTCTTT
V gene: TRBV30; J gene: TRBJ1-5; clone size: -; D gene: TRBD1; CDR3 protein: CAWSVGGGNQPQHF; CDR3 DNA: TGTGCCTGGAGTGTAGGGGGCGGCAATCAGCCCCAGCATTTT
V gene: TRBV7-8; J gene: TRBJ1-2; clone size: -; D gene: -; CDR3 protein: CASSLWGEGYGYTF; CDR3 DNA: TGTGCCAGCAGCTTATGGGGGGAAGGCTATGGCTACACCTTC
V gene: TRBV11-2; J gene: TRBJ2-7; clone size: -; D gene: -; CDR3 protein: CASSLDRRGWYEQYF; CDR3 DNA: TGTGCCAGCAGCTTAGACCGGCGGGGATGGTACGAGCAGTACTTC
V gene: TRBV27; J gene: TRBJ1-2; clone size: -; D gene: TRBD1; CDR3 protein: CASSPQSTGGLGYTF; CDR3 DNA: TGTGCCAGCAGTCCCCAATCGACAGGGGGCCTTGGCTACACCTTC
V gene: TRBV27; J gene: TRBJ2-7; clone size: -; D gene: TRBD1; CDR3 protein: CASSLTGGREQYF; CDR3 DNA: TGTGCCAGCAGTTTGACAGGGGGCAGAGAGCAGTACTTC
V gene: TRBV15; J gene: TRBJ2-3; clone size: -; D gene: TRBD1; CDR3 protein: CATSGATGITDTQYF; CDR3 DNA: TGTGCCACCAGCGGAGCGACAGGGATCACAGATACGCAGTATTTT